One sample yielded the 27 T cell receptor beta chains listed below, sequenced in a study of spatial heterogeneity in lung cancer. TCRdb reanalysed the 5' RACE reads using MiXCR and keeps one entry per CDR3 protein. The profile shows about 120,000 distinct CDR3 sequences, about 12% of them singletons. Time point reported: blood at routine non-recurrence follow-up after resection. Whole RNA obtained from tumor, nontumor lung or frozen PBMC underwent sequencing without sorting. The material was PBMCs, obtained at follow-up. The receptors shown here come from a male donor with early-stage non-small cell lung cancer.

This clonotype has ten or more counts. J is TRBJ2-1 and V is TRBV9; 12 positions match TRBD2. With V trimmed by 1 base and J by 5 bases, 10 bases remained unmatched. In germline, CDR1 is SGDLS, CDR2 YYNGEE. CDR3 length: 18 amino acids. The CDR3 DNA reads as TGTGCCAGCAGCGTAACTAGCGGGGGGCCTATGGGGAACAATGAGCAGTTCTTC. As protein: CASSVTSGGPMGNNEQFF.

This clonotype was seen only a few times. The chain has TRBV9 and TRBJ2-1; unclear D gene. V lost 0 bases and J lost 0, with 7 bases in between. The germline V gene encodes CDR1 SGDLS and CDR2 YYNGEE. The CDR3 runs to 15 residues. The CDR3 DNA follows: TGTGCCAGCAGCGTAGACGCGAGCTCCTACAATGAGCAGTTCTTC. Its protein is CASSVDASSYNEQFF.

V gene TRBV20-1 combines with J gene TRBJ1-6; no clear D gene. Trimming stripped 0 bases from V and 10 bases from J, with 10 bases between. From germline, CDR1 is DFQATT and CDR2 SNEGSKA (reference sequence). The length of the CDR3 is 13 residues. CDR3 region: CSAREGGGSPLHF. CDR3 nucleotide sequence: TGCAGTGCTAGAGAGGGAGGAGGATCACCCCTCCACTTT.

This chain uses TRBV7-9 with TRBJ1-6, with no clear D. Germline CDR1 SEHNR, CDR2 FQNEAQ (reference sequence). The CDR3 spans 15 residues. Between the trimmed V and J ends, which lost 5 bases and 8 bases, there was a span of 16 bases. CDR3 in DNA: TGTGCCAGCAGCCCCGGACCGGACCGATATTCACCCCTCCACTTT. The encoded protein is CASSPGPDRYSPLHF.

The chain carries TRBV12-3 or TRBV12-4 and TRBJ2-7; D gene ambiguous. The CDR3 has 15 amino acids. Trimming took off 6 bases at V and 0 bases at J, with 15 bases between the two ends. The CDR3 is CASSPPGWSSYEQYF. The CDR3 bases are TGTGCCAGCAGCCCCCCCGGGTGGAGCTCCTACGAGCAGTACTTC.

V and J are TRBV7-6 and TRBJ1-1, with D hard to call. Germline V lookup: CDR1 SGHVS, CDR2 FNYEAQ. V lost 1 base to trimming and J lost 1 base, with 7 bases between them. The CDR3 extends over 14 amino acids. CDR3 in DNA: TGTGCCAGCAGCTTAGGACTGACGAACACTGAAGCTTTCTTT. Protein sequence: CASSLGLTNTEAFF.

This clonotype occurred a few times. This chain connects TRBV5-1 to TRBJ2-5, with TRBD2 matching over 7 bases. J was trimmed by 5 bases and V by 7 bases; bases with no gene match: 8. Germline V gene sequence: CDR1 SGHRS, CDR2 YFSETQ. The CDR3 has 13 residues. The CDR3 coding sequence is TGCGCCAGCCGAACTAGCGTAGAGGAGACCCAGTACTTC. Amino acids: CASRTSVEETQYF.

This clonotype was found a few times. The chain links TRBV20-1 to TRBJ2-1, with TRBD1 matching over 7 bases. Germline V gene lookup returns CDR1 DFQATT and CDR2 SNEGSKA (reference sequence). The V gene end was trimmed by 6 bases and the J gene end by 0 bases; junction bases not matched to a gene: 8. This CDR3 has 15 residues. In DNA form, the CDR3 reads TGCAGTGCCCACGCGTCAGGGGGCTCCTACAATGAGCAGTTCTTC. Its protein product is CSAHASGGSYNEQFF.

This clonotype was seen a few times. CDR3 DNA sequence: TGTGCCAGCAGCCAAAGACAGAGAAACACCATATATTTT. This translates into CASSQRQRNTIYF. This chain links TRBV7-9 with TRBJ1-3; maybe TRBD1 (5 bases). Germline loops: CDR1 SEHNR, CDR2 FQNEAQ (reference sequence). This CDR3 has 13 residues. The ends were cut back, 5 bases at V and 5 bases at J, with 10 bases in the middle.

This clonotype was seen ten or more times. CDR3 coding DNA: TGCAGTGCTGCACAGGGAGGAGAGACCCAGTACTTC. Translated: CSAAQGGETQYF. This chain uses TRBV20-1 with TRBJ2-5, with D possibly called TRBD1 or TRBD2 (6 bases each). The CDR3 contains 12 residues. The germline V and J ends were trimmed by 5 bases and 4 bases, with 11 bases remaining between them. Looked up from germline, CDR1 is DFQATT and CDR2 is SNEGSKA (reference sequence).

This clonotype was seen many times. The genes are TRBV2 and TRBJ2-3; TRBD1 matches at 10 bases. Germline V gene sequence: CDR1 SNHLY, CDR2 FYNNEI. The junction had 3 bases not matched to a gene; V was cut back by 6 bases and J by 0 bases. The CDR3 covers 15 residues. The CDR3 region is CASRRDRGSTDTQYF. The CDR3 nucleotides are TGTGCCAGCAGGAGGGACAGGGGTAGCACAGATACGCAGTATTTT.

This clonotype was observed a handful of times. The J gene is TRBJ1-5, the V gene TRBV28; D call uncertain. CDR1 and CDR2 (germline): MDHEN, SYDVKM. This CDR3 is built from 13 residues. V was cut by 3 bases and J by 2 bases, with 5 bases left in between. CDR3 in amino acids: CASSFQGNQPQHF. CDR3 DNA: TGTGCCAGCAGTTTTCAGGGCAATCAGCCCCAGCATTTT. The variable domain in full, completed from reference TRBV28 and TRBJ1-5, reads DVKVTQSSRYLVKRTGEKVFLECVQDMDHENMFWYRQDPGLGLRLIYFSYDVKMKEKGDIPEGYSVSREKKERFSLILESASTNQTSMYLCASSFQGNQPQHFGDGTRLSIL.

V and J are TRBV24-1 and TRBJ2-5; 9 bases map to TRBD2. The trim removed 0 bases at V and 2 bases at J, leaving 6 bases unmatched. The CDR3 totals 17 residues. CDR1 is KGHDR, CDR2 SFDVKD, per germline. In DNA form, the CDR3 reads TGTGCCACCAGTGATTTGCAAGGGCTAGCGGGGCAAGAGACCCAGTACTTC. Residues: CATSDLQGLAGQETQYF.

This clonotype has just a few counts. The chain carries TRBV12-3 or TRBV12-4 and TRBJ2-1; TRBD1 is a possible D gene (5 bases). V dropped 5 bases and J dropped 3 bases, with 14 bases sitting between them. The CDR3 extends over 15 amino acids. This CDR3 reads CASSHTGRVYNEQFF. CDR3 sequence (DNA): TGTGCCAGCAGTCACACGGGCAGGGTCTACAATGAGCAGTTCTTC.

This clonotype was observed many times. This chain connects TRBV5-6 to TRBJ2-3, with no clear D. Between the trimmed V and J ends, which lost 0 bases and 3 bases, there was a span of 5 bases. The CDR3 is made up of 13 amino acids. The germline gives CDR1 SGHDT, CDR2 YYEEEE. CDR3 coding DNA: TGTGCCAGCAGCTTGGCCCCGACAGATACGCAGTATTTT. Protein product: CASSLAPTDTQYF.

This clonotype came up a few times. CDR3 DNA sequence: TGTGCCAGCAGCTCCCGGGGACAGATACAAGAGACCCAGTACTTC. Its protein is CASSSRGQIQETQYF. The chain employs TRBV7-8 and TRBJ2-5; TRBD1 aligns across 7 bases. Germline V CDR1 and CDR2: SGHVS, FQNEAQ. This CDR3 spans 15 amino acids. The trim removed 4 bases at V and 2 bases at J, leaving 7 bases unmatched.

This clonotype was observed a few times. The rearrangement joins TRBV10-3 to TRBJ2-2; 8 nucleotides match TRBD1. There are 16 residues in the CDR3. J gave up 7 bases and V 4 bases, and 11 bases lay outside the gene matches. Germline loops: CDR1 ENHRY, CDR2 SYGVKD. Here the CDR3 reads CAISATFGTGGGELFF. CDR3 nucleotide sequence: TGTGCCATCAGTGCTACCTTCGGGACAGGCGGCGGGGAGCTGTTTTTT.

This CDR3 is CAISEGDASYEQYF. The CDR3 DNA sequence: TGTGCCATCAGTGAAGGGGATGCTTCCTACGAGCAGTACTTC. The rearrangement links TRBV10-3 to TRBJ2-7; TRBD1 is a possible D gene (5 bases). Germline V gene data show CDR1 as ENHRY and CDR2 as SYGVKD. The V gene lost 3 bases and the J gene lost 1 base, with 10 bases spanning the gap. This CDR3 region has 14 residues.

The V call is TRBV19, the J call TRBJ2-1; 11 nucleotides align to TRBD2. The length of the CDR3 is 18 residues. The J segment lost 10 bases and the V segment lost 2 bases, leaving 16 bases of the junction unmatched. The germline gives CDR1 LNHDA, CDR2 SQIVND (reference sequence). This CDR3 reads CASSITSGGSPARWEQFF. CDR3 DNA: TGTGCCAGTAGTATAACTAGCGGGGGAAGTCCAGCCCGGTGGGAGCAGTTCTTC.

This clonotype has a count of ten or more. The rearrangement joins TRBV7-2 to TRBJ2-7; D remains ambiguous. Germline V lookup: CDR1 SGHTA, CDR2 FQGNSA. The CDR3 runs 18 residues. V lost 0 bases and J 0 bases, leaving 18 bases between the germline ends. This CDR3 is CASSLAPATRSSSYEQYF. The CDR3, as DNA: TGTGCCAGCAGCTTAGCGCCGGCGACGCGGTCGAGCTCCTACGAGCAGTACTTC.

CDR3 sequence: CASSQSKGDQPQHF. The CDR3 DNA is TGTGCCAGCAGCCAATCGAAGGGGGATCAGCCCCAGCATTTT. J is TRBJ1-5 and V is TRBV16; D is possibly TRBD1 (6 bases). V was pared by 0 bases and J by 5 bases, with 8 bases between. Germline CDR1 KGHSY, CDR2 FQNENV. The CDR3 contains 14 residues.

This clonotype was picked up a small number of times. This chain links TRBV7-8 with TRBJ2-3; D uncertain. Looked up from germline, CDR1 is SGHVS and CDR2 is FQNEAQ. Trimming pared 2 bases from V and 15 bases from J, leaving 12 bases between. The CDR3 is 11 residues long. The DNA for the CDR3 is TGTGCCAGCAGCTTAATGGGGTGGATCTATTTT. This gives the protein CASSLMGWIYF.

This clonotype showed up just a few times. The J gene is TRBJ2-7, the V gene TRBV4-1; perhaps TRBD2 as D (5 bases). V dropped 0 bases and J dropped 0 bases, with 15 bases sitting between them. The CDR3 length is 17 residues. Germline CDR1 MGHRA, CDR2 YSYEKL. The CDR3 nucleotides are TGCGCCAGCAGCCAAGATATGAGGGTACCAACCTCCTACGAGCAGTACTTC. This encodes CASSQDMRVPTSYEQYF.

A few counts support this clonotype. CDR3 bases: TGTGCCAGCAACCATCAGGGGGAGGATGGCTACACCTTC. Translation: CASNHQGEDGYTF. V and J are TRBV7-9 and TRBJ1-2; 7 bases align to TRBD1. CDR3 length equals 13 residues. Germline CDR1 reads SEHNR; CDR2 reads FQNEAQ (reference sequence). The trim removed 7 bases at V and 6 bases at J, leaving 8 bases unmatched.

V is TRBV7-9 and J is TRBJ2-7; no clear D gene. Germline CDR1 reads SEHNR; CDR2 reads FQNEAQ (reference sequence). The CDR3 consists of 12 residues. V dropped 5 bases and J dropped 5 bases, with 10 bases sitting between them. The CDR3, as DNA: TGTGCCAGCAGCCCGACCTACAACGAGCAGTACTTC. This encodes CASSPTYNEQYF.

This sequence joins TRBV4-2 and TRBJ1-1, with D tentatively TRBD1 (5 bases). Germline loops: CDR1 LGHNA, CDR2 YNFKEQ. The CDR3 is 17 amino acids. V was pared by 1 base and J by 5 bases, with 20 bases between. CDR3 coding DNA: TGTGCCAGCAGCCAAGCCCTTGACGTCGGGGCGGGAACTGAAGCTTTCTTT. Protein: CASSQALDVGAGTEAFF.

This clonotype was counted at least ten times. V is TRBV10-3 and J is TRBJ2-7; D assignment may be TRBD1 or TRBD2 (6 bases each). Germline assignment: CDR1 ENHRY and CDR2 SYGVKD. CDR3 length: 14 residues. V was trimmed by 10 bases and J by 5 bases, leaving 21 bases between them. DNA of the CDR3: TGTGCCACCGGCCGGCCAAGGGGGGACGACGAGCAGTACTTC. Amino acid sequence: CATGRPRGDDEQYF.